The present TCR beta chain was sequenced within a study of cytomegalovirus exposure and HLA in healthy donors. Points from the study as a whole: Earlier results showed most TCR beta V segments being productive about 87% or about 30% of the time. Near-uniform donor sequencing depth was presumed by presence/absence analyses.

Points on this clone: What it binds is not known.

CDR1 is LGHNA, CDR2 YNFKEQ, per germline. The CDR3 runs to 15 residues. V lost 0 bases to trimming and J lost 8 bases, with 13 bases between them. With 60 Vbeta and 13 Jbeta primers, the PCR was carried out. Clones were read by immunoSEQ multiplex PCR, and TCRdb kept only the in-frame ones, dropping some. The table shows more than 150,000 clones, with just under 80% occurring only once. Healthy individuals who donated bone marrow served as the donors. Source material: PBMCs. The sequence derives from a woman aged 30 to 39 in good health and CMV-seropositive. This chain joins TRBV4-2 and TRBJ1-4; D call uncertain. CDR3 amino acids: CASSQDTRFSEKLFF. CDR3 nucleotides: TGTGCCAGCAGCCAAGACACCCGGTTTAGCGAAAAACTGTTTTTT.